The 19 T cell receptor beta chains given below trace back to one sample, sequenced in a study of T cells in localized non-small cell lung cancer. Profiling relied on immunoSEQ multiplex PCR, and the TCRdb table lists in-frame clones only, not all of them. This table has approximately 6,000 clones, around 21% appearing once. This specimen consisted of lung tumor tissue, obtained before any cancer treatment. These receptors were collected from a female donor older than 55 with stage I lung adenocarcinoma.

CDR3 sequence: CASSSQGTSNTGELFF. The CDR3 DNA reads as TGTGCCAGCAGCTCCCAGGGGACTTCGAACACCGGGGAGCTGTTTTTT. The V and J genes are TRBV11-3 and TRBJ2-2; D might be TRBD1 or TRBD2, each matching 6 bases. Germline loops: CDR1 SGHNT, CDR2 YENEEA. Trimming left V 4 bases short and J 0 bases short, with 12 bases between. This CDR3 is built from 16 residues.

In its sample, this clone was seen a few times. This chain links TRBV11-3 with TRBJ2-7; 11 bases agree with TRBD1. The CDR3 has 14 residues. Germline V gene data show CDR1 as SGHNT and CDR2 as YENEEA. With 5 bases clipped from V and 6 bases from J, the junction kept 6 bases outside the gene matches. The CDR3 sequence is CASSQDRGRGEQYF. CDR3 DNA: TGTGCCAGCAGCCAGGACAGGGGGCGCGGCGAGCAGTACTTC.

The chain carries TRBV11-3 and TRBJ1-5; 11 nucleotides match TRBD1. This CDR3 is built from 15 residues. Germline V gene data show CDR1 as SGHNT and CDR2 as YENEEA. V shed 3 bases and J 7 bases; nucleotides not matched to a gene: 5. As DNA, the CDR3 is TGTGCCAGCAGCTTGGACAGGGGGCAAGGACAGCCCCAGCATTTT. Translating gives CASSLDRGQGQPQHF. The full variable domain, completed using reference TRBV11-3 and TRBJ1-5, is EAGVVQSPRYKIIEKKQPVAFWCNPISGHNTLYWYLQNLGQGPELLIRYENEEAVDDSQLPKDRFSAERLKGVDSTLKIQPAELGDSAVYLCASSLDRGQGQPQHFGDGTRLSIL.

The rearrangement links TRBV11-3 to TRBJ2-1, with D perhaps TRBD2 (6 bases). CDR3 length: 15 amino acids. V lost 3 bases to trimming and J lost 0 bases, with 9 bases between them. The germline CDR1 and CDR2 sequences are SGHNT and YENEEA. This CDR3 reads CASSFGRSSYNEQFF. The CDR3 DNA is TGTGCCAGCAGCTTTGGGAGGAGCTCCTACAATGAGCAGTTCTTC.

This chain uses TRBV30 with TRBJ2-7; the D gene could be TRBD1 or TRBD2 (5 bases each). This CDR3 contains 16 residues. The V end lost 3 bases, the J end lost 4 bases, and 22 bases lay between the germline ends. Germline assignment: CDR1 GTSNPN and CDR2 SVGIG (reference sequence). The CDR3 sequence: CAWRSTRDLSLYEQYF. CDR3 in DNA: TGTGCCTGGAGGTCCACCCGGGACCTCTCTCTGTACGAGCAGTACTTC.

This clone is labeled as medium-sized (0.01 to 0.1%). The chain combines TRBV6-1 with TRBJ2-7; tentative D call: TRBD1 (6 bases). With 0 bases removed from V and 0 bases from J, the gap between germline ends came to 6 bases. CDR1 is MNHNS, CDR2 SASEGT, per germline. The CDR3 runs 14 residues. The CDR3 loop reads CASSEADSSYEQYF. The CDR3 nucleotides read TGTGCCAGCAGTGAAGCGGACAGCTCCTACGAGCAGTACTTC.

J is TRBJ2-3 and V is TRBV5-1; 7 positions agree with TRBD2. Germline V gene data show CDR1 as SGHRS and CDR2 as YFSETQ. There are 17 residues in the CDR3. V trimming: 4 bases; J trimming: 0 bases; junction bases outside the gene matches: 11. The CDR3 region has the DNA TGCGCCAGCAGCCGGAATGGGGCGGGAGATAGCACAGATACGCAGTATTTT. Residues: CASSRNGAGDSTDTQYF.

A few counts support this clone. For the CDR3, the DNA is TGTGCCAGCAGTTTAGGCGCTAACTATGGCTACACCTTC. It is translated as CASSLGANYGYTF. This rearrangement joins TRBV28 to TRBJ1-2; no clear D. V lost 2 bases to trimming and J lost 0 bases, with 4 bases between them. The CDR3 runs 13 residues. Germline V CDR1 and CDR2: MDHEN, SYDVKM.

The genes are TRBV6-8 and TRBJ2-1; D is undetermined. Per the germline V gene, CDR1 is MNHGY and CDR2 is SAAAGT. Trimming removed 5 bases at V and 4 bases at J, with 15 bases between. The CDR3 extends over 15 amino acids. The CDR3 loop is CASSTEVGQYNEQFF. The DNA for the CDR3 is TGTGCCAGCAGTACCGAGGTAGGCCAATACAATGAGCAGTTCTTC.

This clone was detected a few times. V and J are TRBV28 and TRBJ1-2; TRBD1 might be the D (5 bases). Per germline, CDR1 MDHEN and CDR2 SYDVKM. The V end lost 10 bases, the J end lost 4 bases, and 13 bases lay between the germline ends. The CDR3 length is 12 residues. CDR3 protein: CAIQGSVYGYTF. The CDR3 DNA reads TGTGCCATCCAGGGCTCTGTCTATGGCTACACCTTC.

In this sample, this clone turned up once. V and J are TRBV29-1 and TRBJ2-1; D is perhaps TRBD1 (5 bases). The V end lost 4 bases, the J end lost 0 bases, and 7 bases lay between the germline ends. Germline values: CDR1 SQVTM, CDR2 ANQGSEA. The CDR3 extends over 13 amino acids. This chain's CDR3 is CSVVTGSYNEQFF. CDR3 DNA: TGCAGCGTTGTTACAGGCTCCTACAATGAGCAGTTCTTC.

This clone counts as medium-sized. This chain links TRBV9 with TRBJ1-2; possibly TRBD1 for D (6 bases). Trimming took 1 base from V and 3 from J, leaving 10 bases between them. CDR1 SGDLS and CDR2 YYNGEE come from the germline V gene. The CDR3 is 14 amino acids. The CDR3 DNA follows: TGTGCCAGCAGCGTAACAGGGATGGACTATGGCTACACCTTC. Its protein product is CASSVTGMDYGYTF.

This clone was counted between two and nine times. The chain is built from TRBV11-3 and TRBJ2-7; 9 bases are a match to TRBD2. Trimming cost V 3 bases and J 2 bases; bases outside gene matches: 11. The CDR3 covers 17 residues. CDR1 is SGHNT, CDR2 YENEEA, per germline. As DNA, the CDR3 is TGTGCCAGCAGCTTTGGCCCTAGCGGGACATCAGCCTACGAGCAGTACTTC. It is translated as CASSFGPSGTSAYEQYF. Variable domain in full (rest from reference TRBV11-3 and TRBJ2-7): EAGVVQSPRYKIIEKKQPVAFWCNPISGHNTLYWYLQNLGQGPELLIRYENEEAVDDSQLPKDRFSAERLKGVDSTLKIQPAELGDSAVYLCASSFGPSGTSAYEQYFGPGTRLTVT.

The chain links TRBV6-8 to TRBJ1-2; D is unclear. Trimming took 0 bases from V and 8 from J, leaving 13 bases between them. Germline CDR1 reads MNHGY; CDR2 reads SAAAGT. The CDR3 runs 14 residues. In DNA, the CDR3 is TGTGCCAGCAGTTACTCGAATCGGGGAGGAGGCTACACCTTC. Encoded protein: CASSYSNRGGGYTF.

This clone was seen only a few times. The chain carries TRBV19 and TRBJ1-5; TRBD1 might be the D (5 bases). CDR1 and CDR2 from the germline V gene are LNHDA and SQIVND (reference sequence). V lost 6 bases and J lost 5, with 11 bases in between. The CDR3 is 13 amino acids. The CDR3 DNA sequence: TGTGCCAGTAGGTTCTCGACAGATCAGCCCCAGCATTTT. It translates to CASRFSTDQPQHF. The variable domain in full, with the rest retrieved from reference TRBV19 and TRBJ1-5, is DGGITQSPKYLFRKEGQNVTLSCEQNLNHDAMYWYRQDPGQGLRLIYYSQIVNDFQKGDIAEGYSVSREKKESFPLTVTSAQKNPTAFYLCASRFSTDQPQHFGDGTRLSIL.

This clone has a handful of counts. V gene TRBV6-8 combines with J gene TRBJ2-5, with 8 bases lining up with TRBD2. The CDR3 sequence is 15 residues long. Trimming removed 4 bases from V and 4 bases from J; junction bases left unmatched: 8. Germline V gene data show CDR1 as MNHGY and CDR2 as SAAAGT. CDR3 nucleotide sequence: TGTGCCAGCAGTTCCCGGGACGGGGGGGGAGAGACCCAGTACTTC. This codes for CASSSRDGGGETQYF.

In this sample, this clone turned up a few times. This chain joins TRBV6-8 and TRBJ1-1; 7 bases match TRBD1. The J segment lost 9 bases and the V segment lost 6 bases, leaving 10 bases of the junction unmatched. This CDR3 is built from 13 residues. Germline lookup yields CDR1 MNHGY and CDR2 SAAAGT. The CDR3 DNA reads as TGTGCCAGCAGGCGCGGTAGGGGGCAAAAAGCTTTCTTT. Its protein is CASRRGRGQKAFF.

The chain employs TRBV28 and TRBJ2-7; D not resolved. The CDR3 loop spans 13 amino acids. Trimming shortened V by 2 bases and J by 3 bases, and 8 bases separated the two germline ends. Germline-derived CDR1 and CDR2 are MDHEN and SYDVKM. The CDR3 loop reads CASSLGRLYEQYF. The CDR3 nucleotides read TGTGCCAGCAGTTTAGGCAGGCTCTACGAGCAGTACTTC.

The chain employs TRBV6-8 and TRBJ2-1, with 9 bases fitting TRBD2. The CDR3 runs 17 residues. V lost 3 bases, J lost 2 bases, and 8 bases stayed unmatched. Germline-derived CDR1 and CDR2 are MNHGY and SAAAGT. The CDR3, as DNA: TGTGCCAGCAGTTATGCCGTAGCGGGAGTGACCTACAATGAGCAGTTCTTC. This sequence encodes CASSYAVAGVTYNEQFF.